The next 26 T cell receptor beta chains were all read from a single sample in a study of blood T cell repertoires in COVID-19 (dated by TCRdb to about 2020). Libraries were constructed by the immunoSEQ multiplex PCR assay. This immuneACCESS table, as held by TCRdb, lists in-frame sequences with V and J called but not all clones. Of the missing ones, under half trace to an unresolved V gene in checked studies; the others have no known cause. The sample has 130,000 or so clones on record, roughly 89% of them singletons. The ten largest clones add up to 8.5% to 9% of the sample. Material for sequencing was peripheral blood. All receptors derive from a man aged 25 to 40 with COVID-19, enrolled during active disease.

In the case of this clone: This may come from a read error, since a much larger clone is one base off. This chain's CDR3 is CASSRTSGSYNEQFF. The CDR3 bases are TGTGCCAGCAGCCGGACTAGCGGGAGTTACAATGAGCAGTTCTTC. This chain uses TRBV7-9 with TRBJ2-1; 13 bases are a match to TRBD2. Unmatched junction bases numbered 2, after V lost 5 bases and J lost 4 bases. CDR1 is SEHNR, CDR2 FQNEAQ, per germline (reference sequence). This CDR3 has 15 amino acids.

V and J are TRBV30 and TRBJ1-6; 8 bases are shared with TRBD1. Germline CDR1 reads GTSNPN; CDR2 reads SVGIG (reference sequence). Trimming at V came to 3 bases and at J to 1 base, leaving 11 bases not matched to a gene. The CDR3 is 18 amino acids. CDR3 sequence reads: CAWRGQGLEGSYNSPLHF. In nucleotides, the CDR3 is TGTGCCTGGAGAGGACAGGGTTTGGAGGGATCCTATAATTCACCCCTCCACTTT.

The chain joins TRBV28 to TRBJ2-7; D remains ambiguous. Germline V gene data show CDR1 as MDHEN and CDR2 as SYDVKM. Trimming removed 3 bases at V and 6 bases at J, with 6 bases between. The CDR3 consists of 11 residues. CDR3 in amino acids: CASSLGPEQYF. CDR3 DNA: TGTGCCAGCAGTTTGGGCCCCGAGCAGTACTTC.

The genes are TRBV6-5 and TRBJ1-5; a possible D gene is TRBD1 (6 bases). V dropped 6 bases and J dropped 7 bases, with 16 bases sitting between them. In germline, CDR1 is MNHEY, CDR2 SVGAGI. The CDR3 is made up of 14 amino acids. The CDR3 reads CASSMETGHQPQHF. The CDR3 nucleotides read TGTGCCAGCAGCATGGAAACAGGGCACCAGCCCCAGCATTTT.

This clone showed up just a few times. V and J are TRBV19 and TRBJ2-5; TRBD2 is a possible D gene (6 bases). This CDR3 is 18 amino acids long. Trimming shortened V by 3 bases and J by 5 bases, and 25 bases separated the two germline ends. Germline V CDR1 and CDR2: LNHDA, SQIVND (reference sequence). The CDR3 reads CASSITRYSGGVGETQYF. CDR3 nucleotide sequence: TGTGCCAGTAGTATCACCCGATACAGCGGCGGGGTTGGGGAGACCCAGTACTTC. Full variable domain (missing parts from reference TRBV19 and TRBJ2-5): DGGITQSPKYLFRKEGQNVTLSCEQNLNHDAMYWYRQDPGQGLRLIYYSQIVNDFQKGDIAEGYSVSREKKESFPLTVTSAQKNPTAFYLCASSITRYSGGVGETQYFGPGTRLLVL.

The chain uses TRBV27 and TRBJ2-6; perhaps TRBD2 as D (5 bases). Germline CDR1 reads MNHEY; CDR2 reads SMNVEV (reference sequence). The CDR3 contains 15 residues. The V end lost 2 bases, the J end lost 4 bases, and 9 bases lay between the germline ends. This CDR3 reads CASSLRRSGANVLTF. CDR3 bases: TGTGCCAGCAGTTTAAGGAGGAGCGGGGCCAACGTCCTGACTTTC.

The rearrangement links TRBV29-1 to TRBJ1-4; D is possibly TRBD1 (6 bases). The length of the CDR3 is 13 residues. Germline CDR1 and CDR2: SQVTM and ANQGSEA. Trimming stripped 6 bases from V and 8 bases from J, with 16 bases between. CDR3 bases: TGCAGCGTGGGTGGGGCCCAGGGGGAAAAACTGTTTTTT. Translation gives CSVGGAQGEKLFF.

CDR3 nucleotide sequence: TGTGCCAGCAGTTTCGAGACAGGGCGCTATTCACCCCTCCACTTT. It translates to CASSFETGRYSPLHF. The chain employs TRBV28 and TRBJ1-6; 7 nucleotides line up with TRBD1. CDR3 length: 15 amino acids. CDR1 and CDR2 (germline): MDHEN, SYDVKM. The ends lost 3 bases at V and 8 bases at J; junction bases unmatched: 7.

This clone came up once. The V and J genes are TRBV25-1 and TRBJ2-7; TRBD1 matches at 10 bases. The CDR3 covers 15 residues. Germline-derived CDR1 and CDR2 are MGHDK and SYGVNS. The V gene end was trimmed by 3 bases and the J gene end by 3 bases; junction bases not matched to a gene: 5. In nucleotides, the CDR3 is TGTGCCAGCAGTGACGGGACAGGGGCACACTACGAGCAGTACTTC. The encoded protein is CASSDGTGAHYEQYF.

This clone was counted a few times. The rearrangement joins TRBV30 to TRBJ1-6; tentatively, D is TRBD1 (5 bases). This CDR3 has 14 residues. V lost 1 base and J 5 bases, leaving 9 bases between the germline ends. CDR1 and CDR2 (germline): GTSNPN, SVGIG (reference sequence). In DNA form, the CDR3 reads TGTGCCTGGAGTGGCGACAGAAATAATTCACCCCTCCACTTT. Amino acid sequence: CAWSGDRNNSPLHF. Supplemented by reference TRBV30 and TRBJ1-6, the full variable domain reads SQTIHQWPATLVQPVGSPLSLECTVEGTSNPNLYWYRQAAGRGLQLLFYSVGIGQISSEVPQNLSASRPQDRQFILSSKKLLLSDSGFYLCAWSGDRNNSPLHFGNGTRLTVT.

V is TRBV7-2 and J is TRBJ2-1; 8 bases fit TRBD1. Germline CDR1 SGHTA, CDR2 FQGNSA. J lost 6 bases, V lost 8 bases, and 9 bases had no gene match. The CDR3 is made up of 14 amino acids. The CDR3 DNA is TGTGCCAGCGGAGGACAGGGATTAATCAATGAGCAGTTCTTC. This sequence encodes CASGGQGLINEQFF.

The chain links TRBV14 to TRBJ2-7, with TRBD1 as a possible D gene (5 bases). This CDR3 has 13 residues. The ends were cut back, 1 base at V and 6 bases at J, with 10 bases in the middle. Germline CDR1 is SGHDN and CDR2 is FVKESK. The CDR3, as DNA: TGTGCCAGCAGCCAAGTAGTCAGGGTCGAGCAGTACTTC. Protein: CASSQVVRVEQYF.

V and J are TRBV5-4 and TRBJ1-1; perhaps TRBD1 as D (5 bases). CDR3 length: 15 amino acids. Germline CDR1 reads SGHNT; CDR2 reads YYREEE (reference sequence). Deletions cut 1 base from V and 4 bases from J, with 14 bases between. The CDR3 sequence: CASSLIGALGTEAFF. The CDR3, as DNA: TGTGCCAGCAGCTTGATAGGGGCGCTGGGCACTGAAGCTTTCTTT.

This clone was counted only a few times. This chain links TRBV19 with TRBJ1-5, with 11 bases matching TRBD1. V was clipped by 6 bases and J by 2 bases; unmatched bases: 15. CDR1 and CDR2 from the germline V gene are LNHDA and SQIVND (reference sequence). The CDR3 contains 19 residues. This CDR3 is CASSPLRTGGRIGNQPQHF. DNA for the CDR3: TGTGCCAGTAGCCCCCTCCGGACAGGGGGCAGGATAGGCAATCAGCCCCAGCATTTT. The whole variable domain, remainder taken from reference TRBV19 and TRBJ1-5, is DGGITQSPKYLFRKEGQNVTLSCEQNLNHDAMYWYRQDPGQGLRLIYYSQIVNDFQKGDIAEGYSVSREKKESFPLTVTSAQKNPTAFYLCASSPLRTGGRIGNQPQHFGDGTRLSIL.

This chain uses TRBV6-5 with TRBJ2-7; possible D gene TRBD1, 6 bases. Per the germline V gene, CDR1 is MNHEY and CDR2 is SVGAGI. V was cut by 6 bases and J by 2 bases, with 14 bases left in between. The length of the CDR3 is 14 residues. The CDR3 DNA sequence: TGTGCCAGCAGCTCCGCGGACAGAACCTACGAGCAGTACTTC. Translating gives CASSSADRTYEQYF.

This clone appeared once. The CDR3 nucleotides read TGTGCCACCAAAGGGGCGGGACCACATTACGAGCAGTACTTC. Its protein product is CATKGAGPHYEQYF. V usage is TRBV19 and J usage is TRBJ2-7, with D possibly being TRBD2 (6 bases). Trimming stripped 10 bases from V and 4 bases from J, with 20 bases between. From germline, CDR1 is LNHDA and CDR2 SQIVND (reference sequence). The CDR3 is 14 amino acids. Looking up the rest from reference TRBV19 and TRBJ2-7 gives the full variable domain: DGGITQSPKYLFRKEGQNVTLSCEQNLNHDAMYWYRQDPGQGLRLIYYSQIVNDFQKGDIAEGYSVSREKKESFPLTVTSAQKNPTAFYLCATKGAGPHYEQYFGPGTRLTVT.

This chain connects TRBV9 to TRBJ2-1; 9 positions agree with TRBD2. Germline V gene lookup returns CDR1 SGDLS and CDR2 YYNGEE. J lost 2 bases, V lost 4 bases, and 4 bases had no gene match. The CDR3 loop spans 15 amino acids. The chain's CDR3 is CASSPRTSAYNEQFF. The DNA of the CDR3 is TGTGCCAGCAGCCCTCGGACTAGCGCCTACAATGAGCAGTTCTTC.

V usage is TRBV19 and J usage is TRBJ2-7; 8 bases align to TRBD2. The trim removed 3 bases at V and 2 bases at J, leaving 3 bases unmatched. Germline V gene lookup returns CDR1 LNHDA and CDR2 SQIVND (reference sequence). This CDR3 region has 14 residues. CDR3 loop: CASSMTSATYEQYF. Written as DNA, the CDR3 is TGTGCCAGTAGTATGACTAGCGCGACCTACGAGCAGTACTTC. Based on the CDR3 plus reference TRBV19 and TRBJ2-7, the full variable domain is DGGITQSPKYLFRKEGQNVTLSCEQNLNHDAMYWYRQDPGQGLRLIYYSQIVNDFQKGDIAEGYSVSREKKESFPLTVTSAQKNPTAFYLCASSMTSATYEQYFGPGTRLTVT.

A few counts support this clone. The chain uses TRBV3-1 (or the pseudogene TRBV3-2) and TRBJ2-3, with D tentatively TRBD1 (6 bases). Germline CDR1 is LGHDT and CDR2 is YNNKEL (reference sequence). The CDR3 has 16 residues. V shed 2 bases and J shed 2 bases, with 14 bases lying between them. The CDR3 loop is CASSQFSRGVTDTQYF. CDR3 nucleotides: TGTGCCAGCAGCCAATTTTCCAGGGGTGTCACAGATACGCAGTATTTT.

This rearrangement joins TRBV10-3 to TRBJ2-1; 8 bases fit TRBD1. The ends lost 4 bases at V and 5 bases at J; junction bases unmatched: 7. Germline CDR1 ENHRY, CDR2 SYGVKD. The length of the CDR3 is 15 residues. CDR3 amino acids: CAISGRQGANNEQFF. Here the CDR3 DNA reads TGTGCCATCAGTGGGAGGCAGGGGGCCAACAATGAGCAGTTCTTC.

This chain links TRBV6-5 with TRBJ2-5; weak D call: TRBD2 (7 bases). Per the germline V gene, CDR1 is MNHEY and CDR2 is SVGAGI. CDR3 size: 15 residues. The V and J ends lost 7 bases and 5 bases respectively, with 20 bases between them. The CDR3 DNA sequence: TGTGCCAGCAACTACGATGGGGGGGCTTTGGAGACCCAGTACTTC. Translating gives CASNYDGGALETQYF.

On this clone itself: A read error may be the cause here, since a much bigger clone is one base away. The rearrangement joins TRBV5-6 to TRBJ2-3; 9 bases align to TRBD2. The trim removed 1 base at V and 0 bases at J, leaving 0 bases unmatched. CDR1 and CDR2 from the germline V gene are SGHDT and YYEEEE. This CDR3 comprises 15 residues. In DNA form, the CDR3 reads TGTGCCAGCAGCTTGACTAGCGGGAGCACAGATACGCAGTATTTT. It encodes CASSLTSGSTDTQYF.

The V and J genes are TRBV5-4 and TRBJ2-7, with a tentative D call TRBD1 (6 bases). The V end lost 5 bases, the J end lost 0 bases, and 12 bases lay between the germline ends. Germline loops: CDR1 SGHNT, CDR2 YYREEE (reference sequence). This CDR3 comprises 14 residues. CDR3 bases: TGTGCCAGCAGTCGACAGGCTGGCTCCTACGAGCAGTACTTC. Translating gives CASSRQAGSYEQYF.

The chain joins TRBV6-5 to TRBJ2-7, with 7 bases aligning to TRBD1. This CDR3 has 14 residues. Germline V CDR1 and CDR2: MNHEY, SVGAGI. The trim removed 5 bases at V and 3 bases at J, leaving 7 bases unmatched. The CDR3 region has the DNA TGTGCCAGCAGTCGCCGGGACAGCGACTACGAGCAGTACTTC. Protein: CASSRRDSDYEQYF.

The chain is built from TRBV29-1 and TRBJ1-1, with unresolved D. Trimming removed 0 bases at V and 6 bases at J, with 8 bases between. The CDR3 loop spans 12 amino acids. Germline CDR1 SQVTM, CDR2 ANQGSEA. The CDR3 nucleotides are TGCAGCGTTGAAGACGGAGGGCCTGAAGCTTTCTTT. Amino acids: CSVEDGGPEAFF. The full variable domain, rest sourced from reference TRBV29-1 and TRBJ1-1, is SAVISQKPSRDICQRGTSLTIQCQVDSQVTMMFWYRQQPGQSLTLIATANQGSEATYESGFVIDKFPISRPNLTFSTLTVSNMSPEDSSIYLCSVEDGGPEAFFGQGTRLTVV.

This clone has a count of ten or more. The CDR3 sequence: CASSQTSATDTQYF. CDR3 in DNA: TGTGCCAGCAGCCAGACTAGCGCAACAGATACGCAGTATTTT. The V and J genes are TRBV6-4 and TRBJ2-3; 8 bases fit TRBD2. The length of the CDR3 is 14 residues. CDR1 and CDR2 (germline): MRHNA, SNTAGT. V dropped 6 bases and J dropped 3; count of bases not matched to a gene: 5.